These 22 T cell receptor beta chains came from one sample sequenced in a study of post-analysis software for immune sequencing data. Study-wide findings and caveats: Relative to controls, patients had about five TRBV segments at higher frequency, with TRBV5-6, TRBV5-1 and TRBV20-1 among these.

Unique-molecular-identifier-tagged TCR beta cDNA libraries were used. TCRdb analysed the PCR reads with MiXCR anew, one entry per CDR3 protein. Here the sample spans hundreds of thousands of distinct CDR3 sequences, 45% being singletons. Their cognate antigens are unknown. Sequencing input: blood. These receptor sequences come from a girl between 10 and 17 years old with multiple sclerosis.

With respect to this clonotype: Mismatch with germline at one junction end may stem from a read error. The chain joins TRBV5-4 to TRBJ2-7; 7 nucleotides match TRBD2. The DNA end favors TRBJ2-5, so the J call may be wrong. There are 15 residues in the CDR3. CDR1 SGHNT and CDR2 YYREEE come from the germline V gene (reference sequence). CDR3 sequence reads: CVSSLGSSGEETQYF. The CDR3 nucleotides read TGTGTCAGCAGCTTGGGCTCTAGCGGAGAAGAGACCCAGTACTTC.

The V and J genes are TRBV15 and TRBJ2-7; TRBD1 agrees at 7 bases. The J call could be wrong; TRBJ2-5 is a better fit for the DNA end. Germline V gene lookup returns CDR1 LNHNV and CDR2 YYDKDF (reference sequence). The CDR3 is 16 residues long. The CDR3 bases are TGTGCCACCAGCAGAGAGAAGTCAGGGGGATCGGAGACCCAGTACTTC. Amino acid sequence: CATSREKSGGSETQYF.

The rearrangement joins TRBV10-3 to TRBJ2-7; D gene unclear. The DNA end lines up better with TRBJ2-5; the J call may be wrong. The CDR3 extends over 15 amino acids. CDR1 is ENHRY, CDR2 SYGVKD, per germline. CDR3 amino acids: CAISDYGQLEETQYF. The CDR3 DNA is TGTGCCATCAGTGACTACGGGCAGTTGGAGGAGACCCAGTACTTC.

The chain links TRBV20-1 to TRBJ2-4, with D tentatively TRBD2 (6 bases). The J call could be wrong; TRBJ2-7 is a better fit for the DNA end. Germline V gene data show CDR1 as DFQATT and CDR2 as SNEGSKA (reference sequence). The CDR3 extends over 13 amino acids. Here the CDR3 DNA reads TGCAGTGCTAGAGGGGAGGCGCCCTACGAGCAGTACTTC. Amino acids: CSARGEAPYEQYF.

The V gene is TRBV20-1, the J gene TRBJ1-4; the D is unclear. Germline CDR1 and CDR2: DFQATT and SNEGSKA (reference sequence). The CDR3 runs to 11 residues. Between the trimmed V and J ends, which lost 3 bases and 6 bases, there was a span of 5 bases. CDR3 nucleotides: TGCAGTGCTAGGGGCTATGAAAAACTGTTTTTT. Translation gives CSARGYEKLFF.

The gene calls are TRBV6-6 and TRBJ2-1; 8 positions match TRBD2. The CDR3 has 16 residues. Germline V gene lookup returns CDR1 MNHNY and CDR2 SVGAGI (reference sequence). V shed 2 bases, J shed 0 bases, and the junction held 3 bases outside the gene matches. The CDR3 spells CASSYQRGSSYNEQFF. CDR3 coding DNA: TGTGCCAGCAGTTACCAGCGGGGGAGCTCCTACAATGAGCAGTTCTTC.

Worth noting for this clonotype: The junction does not match germline at one end; this may be a read error. The chain employs TRBV5-1 and TRBJ1-1; possibly TRBD1 for D (6 bases). In germline, CDR1 is SGHRS, CDR2 YFSETQ. The CDR3 contains 14 residues. The CDR3, as DNA: TGCGCCAGCACCTTGGTACAGGGAAACACTGAAGCTTTCTTT. It is translated as CASTLVQGNTEAFF. Combining the CDR3 with reference TRBV5-1 and TRBJ1-1 gives the whole variable domain KAGVTQTPRYLIKTRGQQVTLSCSPISGHRSVSWYQQTPGQGLQFLFEYFSETQRNKGNFPGRFSGRQFSNSRSEMNVSTLELGDSALYLCASTLVQGNTEAFFGQGTRLTVV.

V usage is TRBV7-6 and J usage is TRBJ2-1; D may match TRBD1 or TRBD2 (7 bases each). Germline V CDR1 and CDR2: SGHVS, FNYEAQ. CDR3 size: 14 residues. V dropped 2 bases and J dropped 4 bases, with 9 bases sitting between them. The CDR3 here is CASSLQGGYNEQFF. DNA for the CDR3: TGTGCCAGCAGCTTACAGGGGGGGTACAATGAGCAGTTCTTC.

For this clonotype: A junction end diverges from the germline sequence, so it may reflect a read error. The CDR3 nucleotides read TGTGCCAGCAGTTCGCAGGGTACCTACGGGCAGTACTTC. It encodes CASSSQGTYGQYF. V gene TRBV7-9 combines with J gene TRBJ2-7; weak D call: TRBD1 (5 bases). Germline V gene sequence: CDR1 SEHNR, CDR2 FQNEAQ (reference sequence). The CDR3 extends over 13 amino acids.

The genes are TRBV5-1 and TRBJ2-3, with 8 positions matching TRBD1. This CDR3 has 16 residues. The junction had 4 bases not matched to a gene; V was cut back by 0 bases and J by 1 base. CDR1 and CDR2 from the germline V gene are SGHRS and YFSETQ. CDR3 in amino acids: CASSLAWGQGTDTQYF. CDR3 DNA sequence: TGCGCCAGCAGCTTGGCCTGGGGACAGGGCACAGATACGCAGTATTTT.

Only a few counts were recorded for this clonotype. This sequence joins TRBV4-1 and TRBJ2-7; D is perhaps TRBD1 (5 bases). The CDR3 has 16 amino acids. The germline V gene has CDR1 MGHRA and CDR2 YSYEKL. V was clipped by 0 bases and J by 2 bases, with 14 bases between them. The CDR3 region has the DNA TGCGCCAGCAGCCAAGATCCGGCAGGGCTTCCCTACGAGCAGTACTTC. Protein: CASSQDPAGLPYEQYF.

This clonotype was found a few times. The DNA for the CDR3 is TGTGCCAGCAGGGGAGCAGACGTCTCCTACGAGCAGTACTTC. Encoded protein: CASRGADVSYEQYF. V usage is TRBV6-5 and J usage is TRBJ2-7; D perhaps matches TRBD2 (5 bases). Germline V gene lookup returns CDR1 MNHEY and CDR2 SVGAGI. V dropped 6 bases and J dropped 0 bases, with 12 bases sitting between them. The CDR3 runs to 14 residues.

The V call is TRBV5-1, the J call TRBJ1-4, with D tentatively TRBD1 (5 bases). This CDR3 is 15 amino acids long. The germline V and J ends were trimmed by 0 bases and 4 bases, with 10 bases remaining between them. Germline V gives CDR1 SGHRS, CDR2 YFSETQ. The CDR3 loop reads CASSLGAGLNEKLFF. Here the CDR3 DNA reads TGCGCCAGCAGCTTGGGGGCAGGGCTTAATGAAAAACTGTTTTTT.

In its sample, this clonotype was seen a few times. This chain joins TRBV4-1 and TRBJ2-5, with TRBD2 matching over 8 bases. The CDR3 has 15 amino acids. V shed 2 bases and J 4 bases; nucleotides not matched to a gene: 6. Germline V lookup: CDR1 MGHRA, CDR2 YSYEKL. CDR3 residues: CASSQSGTRGETQYF. The DNA of the CDR3 is TGCGCCAGCAGCCAATCCGGGACTAGAGGAGAGACCCAGTACTTC.

As DNA, the CDR3 is TGTGCCACCAGTGGCGCGTCCGGGACTAGCGGGAGCTTACTTTACAATGAGCAGTTCTTC. The encoded protein is CATSGASGTSGSLLYNEQFF. V usage is TRBV24-1 and J usage is TRBJ2-1; 14 nucleotides line up with TRBD2. V gave up 5 bases and J gave up 4 bases; unmatched junction bases: 15. Germline V gives CDR1 KGHDR, CDR2 SFDVKD. This CDR3 has 20 amino acids.

This clonotype was counted a few times. The V and J genes are TRBV6-6 and TRBJ2-7; 10 bases line up with TRBD2. Trimming took 5 bases from V and 0 from J; bases not matched to a gene: 4. This CDR3 is built from 15 residues. Germline CDR1 is MNHNY and CDR2 is SVGAGI (reference sequence). CDR3: CASSTIAGGSYEQYF. DNA for the CDR3: TGTGCCAGCAGTACCATAGCGGGAGGCTCCTACGAGCAGTACTTC.

This clonotype has more than one count but fewer than ten. The rearrangement uses TRBV25-1 and TRBJ1-2; 12 bases map to TRBD1. This CDR3 comprises 16 residues. CDR1 is MGHDK, CDR2 SYGVNS, per germline. The junction had 16 bases not matched to a gene; V was cut back by 8 bases and J by 9 bases. CDR3 loop: CASSRDRGRLGPSYTF. CDR3 bases: TGTGCCAGCTCCAGGGACAGGGGGCGCTTAGGTCCCAGCTACACCTTC.

This rearrangement joins TRBV27 to TRBJ2-7; 8 nucleotides match TRBD1. The germline V gene encodes CDR1 MNHEY and CDR2 SMNVEV (reference sequence). The CDR3 spans 14 residues. Unmatched junction bases numbered 7, after V lost 8 bases and J lost 1 base. The CDR3 nucleotides are TGTGCCAGCGGTGAGCAGGGGGCTTCCTACGAGCAGTACTTC. It is translated as CASGEQGASYEQYF.

This clonotype has a single count. The chain recombines TRBV2 with TRBJ1-4; D remains ambiguous. This CDR3 is 13 amino acids long. The germline CDR1 and CDR2 sequences are SNHLY and FYNNEI. Trimming pared 7 bases from V and 3 bases from J, leaving 9 bases between. CDR3 residues: CASIPDPNEKLFF. In nucleotides, the CDR3 is TGTGCCAGCATCCCTGACCCTAATGAAAAACTGTTTTTT.

The chain has TRBV20-1 and TRBJ2-3, with D unclear. The CDR3 extends over 13 amino acids. Germline V gene data show CDR1 as DFQATT and CDR2 as SNEGSKA (reference sequence). CDR3 region: CSLGRDIADTQYF. CDR3 DNA: TGCAGCCTCGGACGCGACATCGCAGATACGCAGTATTTT.

This clonotype appeared a single time. The chain uses TRBV7-9 and TRBJ1-5; tentatively, D is TRBD1 (6 bases). The CDR3 consists of 13 residues. CDR1 and CDR2 from the germline V gene are SEHNR and FQNEAQ (reference sequence). Trimming took off 5 bases at V and 5 bases at J, with 10 bases between the two ends. The CDR3 here is CASSANRDQPQHF. For the CDR3, the DNA is TGTGCCAGCAGCGCCAACAGGGATCAGCCCCAGCATTTT.

For the CDR3, the DNA is TGTGCCAGCAGTTCTGGCAGGACAAGTTATACCTACGAGCAGTACTTC. Translating it yields CASSSGRTSYTYEQYF. The genes are TRBV7-9 and TRBJ2-7; D might be TRBD1 (5 bases). V was cut by 6 bases and J by 2 bases, with 20 bases left in between. The CDR3 runs 16 residues. Germline CDR1 reads SEHNR; CDR2 reads FQNEAQ (reference sequence).